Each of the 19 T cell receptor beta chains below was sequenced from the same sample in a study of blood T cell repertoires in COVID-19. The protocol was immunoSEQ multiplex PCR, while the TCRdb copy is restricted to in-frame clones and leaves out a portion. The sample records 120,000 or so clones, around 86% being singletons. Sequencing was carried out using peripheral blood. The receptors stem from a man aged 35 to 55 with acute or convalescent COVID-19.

The CDR3 bases are TGTGCCAGCAGCGGTCGCTCCAGGGTTGCTGAAGCTTTCTTT. This encodes CASSGRSRVAEAFF. This chain links TRBV7-2 with TRBJ1-1, with TRBD1 as a possible D gene (5 bases). The CDR3 runs 14 residues. Germline CDR1 and CDR2: SGHTA and FQGNSA. The V end lost 5 bases, the J end lost 6 bases, and 16 bases lay between the germline ends. Full variable domain (outside the CDR3, taken from reference TRBV7-2 and TRBJ1-1): GAGVSQSPSNKVTEKGKDVELRCDPISGHTALYWYRQSLGQGLEFLIYFQGNSAPDKSGLPSDRFSAERTGGSVSTLTIQRTQQEDSAVYLCASSGRSRVAEAFFGQGTRLTVV.

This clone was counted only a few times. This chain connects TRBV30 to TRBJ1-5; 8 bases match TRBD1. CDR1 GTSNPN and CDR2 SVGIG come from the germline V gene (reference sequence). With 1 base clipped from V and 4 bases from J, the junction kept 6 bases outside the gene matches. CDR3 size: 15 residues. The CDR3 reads CAWSGRGLENQPQHF. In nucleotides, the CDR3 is TGTGCCTGGAGTGGCAGGGGGCTCGAGAATCAGCCCCAGCATTTT.

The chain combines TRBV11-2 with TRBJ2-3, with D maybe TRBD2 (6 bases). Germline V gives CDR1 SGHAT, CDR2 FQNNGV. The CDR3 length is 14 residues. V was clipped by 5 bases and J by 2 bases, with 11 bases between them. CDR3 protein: CASSPRDHTDTQYF. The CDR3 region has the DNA TGTGCCAGCAGCCCGCGGGACCACACAGATACGCAGTATTTT.

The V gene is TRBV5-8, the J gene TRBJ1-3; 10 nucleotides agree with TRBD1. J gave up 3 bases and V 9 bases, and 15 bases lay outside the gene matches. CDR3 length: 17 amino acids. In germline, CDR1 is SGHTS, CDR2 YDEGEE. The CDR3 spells CANTGTGDPLDGNTIYF. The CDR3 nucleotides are TGTGCCAACACCGGGACAGGGGACCCCTTGGATGGAAACACCATATATTTT.

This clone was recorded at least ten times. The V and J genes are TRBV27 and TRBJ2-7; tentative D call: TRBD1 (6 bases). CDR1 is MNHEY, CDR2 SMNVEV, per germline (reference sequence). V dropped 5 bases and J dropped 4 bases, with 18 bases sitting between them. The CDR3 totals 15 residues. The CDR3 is CASSGSGTHSYEQYF. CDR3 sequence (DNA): TGTGCCAGCAGTGGGAGTGGGACACATAGTTACGAGCAGTACTTC.

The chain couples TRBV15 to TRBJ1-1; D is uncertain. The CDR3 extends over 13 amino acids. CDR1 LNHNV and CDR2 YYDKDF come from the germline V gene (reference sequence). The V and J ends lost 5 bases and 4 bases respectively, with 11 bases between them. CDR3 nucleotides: TGTGCCACCAGCGACATCATACGCACTGAAGCTTTCTTT. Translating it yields CATSDIIRTEAFF.

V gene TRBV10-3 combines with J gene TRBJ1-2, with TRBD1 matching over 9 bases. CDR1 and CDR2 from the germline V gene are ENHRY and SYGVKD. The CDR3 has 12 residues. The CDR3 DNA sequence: TGTGGCTCGACAGGGGGAGGCTATGGCTACACCTTC. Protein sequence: CGSTGGGYGYTF.

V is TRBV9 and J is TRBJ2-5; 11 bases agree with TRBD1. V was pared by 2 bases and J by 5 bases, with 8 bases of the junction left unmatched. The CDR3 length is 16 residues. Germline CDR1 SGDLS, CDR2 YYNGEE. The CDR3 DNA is TGTGCCAGCAGCGTTTCTCCGGGACAGGGGGGGGAGACCCAGTACTTC. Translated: CASSVSPGQGGETQYF.

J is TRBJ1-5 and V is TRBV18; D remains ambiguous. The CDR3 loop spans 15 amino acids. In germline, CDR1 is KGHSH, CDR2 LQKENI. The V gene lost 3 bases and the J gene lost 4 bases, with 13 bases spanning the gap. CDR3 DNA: TGTGCCAGCTCACCCGGCGGCGACCGGAATCAGCCCCAGCATTTT. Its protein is CASSPGGDRNQPQHF.

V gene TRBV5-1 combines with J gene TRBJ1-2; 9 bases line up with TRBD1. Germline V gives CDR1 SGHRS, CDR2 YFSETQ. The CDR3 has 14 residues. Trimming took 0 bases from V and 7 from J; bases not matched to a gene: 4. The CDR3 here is CASSLGQGVSGYTF. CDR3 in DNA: TGCGCCAGCAGCTTGGGACAGGGGGTTAGTGGCTACACCTTC.

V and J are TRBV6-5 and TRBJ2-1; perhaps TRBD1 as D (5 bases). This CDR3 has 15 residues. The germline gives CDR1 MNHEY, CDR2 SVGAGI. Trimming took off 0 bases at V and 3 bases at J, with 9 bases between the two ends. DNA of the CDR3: TGTGCCAGCAGTTACTCGGGGCCATTCTACAATGAGCAGTTCTTC. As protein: CASSYSGPFYNEQFF.

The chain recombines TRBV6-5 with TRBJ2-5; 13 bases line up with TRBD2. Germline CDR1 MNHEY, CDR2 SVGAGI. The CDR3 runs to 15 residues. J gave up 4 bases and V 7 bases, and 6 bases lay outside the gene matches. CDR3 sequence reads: CASKPGLAGVETQYF. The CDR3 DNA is TGTGCCAGCAAGCCTGGACTAGCGGGAGTAGAGACCCAGTACTTC.

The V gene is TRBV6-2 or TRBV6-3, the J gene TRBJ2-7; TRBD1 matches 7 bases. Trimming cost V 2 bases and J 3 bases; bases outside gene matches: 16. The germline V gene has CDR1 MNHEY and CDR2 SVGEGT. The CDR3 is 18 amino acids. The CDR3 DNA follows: TGTGCCAGCAGTTACAATGAGAGACAGGGAATAAAGATCTACGAGCAGTACTTC. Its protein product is CASSYNERQGIKIYEQYF.

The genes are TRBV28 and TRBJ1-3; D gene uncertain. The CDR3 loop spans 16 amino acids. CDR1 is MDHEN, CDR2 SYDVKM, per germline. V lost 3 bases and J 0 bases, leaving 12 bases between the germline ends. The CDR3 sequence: CASSFWQVNSGNTIYF. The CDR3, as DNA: TGTGCCAGCAGTTTTTGGCAGGTGAACTCTGGAAACACCATATATTTT.

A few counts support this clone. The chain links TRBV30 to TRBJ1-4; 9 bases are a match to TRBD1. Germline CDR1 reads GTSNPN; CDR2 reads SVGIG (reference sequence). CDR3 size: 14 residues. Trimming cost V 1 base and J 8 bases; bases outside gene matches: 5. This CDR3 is CAWSAGTGREKLFF. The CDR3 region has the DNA TGTGCCTGGAGTGCCGGGACAGGGAGAGAAAAACTGTTTTTT.

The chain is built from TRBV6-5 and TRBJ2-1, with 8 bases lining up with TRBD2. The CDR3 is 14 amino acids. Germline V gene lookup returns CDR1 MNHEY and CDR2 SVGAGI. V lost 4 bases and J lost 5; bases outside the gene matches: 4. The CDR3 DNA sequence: TGTGCCAGCAGTTCGGGACTAGTTAACAATGAGCAGTTCTTC. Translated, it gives CASSSGLVNNEQFF.

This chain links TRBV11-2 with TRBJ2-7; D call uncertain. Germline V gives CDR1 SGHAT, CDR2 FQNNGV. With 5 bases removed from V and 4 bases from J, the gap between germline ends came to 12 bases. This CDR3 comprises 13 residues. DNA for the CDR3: TGTGCCAGCAGCCTTCTAAACGGGTACGAGCAGTACTTC. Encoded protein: CASSLLNGYEQYF.

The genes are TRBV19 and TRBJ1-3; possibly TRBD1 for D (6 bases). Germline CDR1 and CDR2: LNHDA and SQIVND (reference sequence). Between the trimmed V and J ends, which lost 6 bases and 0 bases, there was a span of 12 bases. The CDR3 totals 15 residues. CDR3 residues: CASRRDTDSGNTIYF. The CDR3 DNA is TGTGCCAGTAGAAGGGACACCGACTCTGGAAACACCATATATTTT.

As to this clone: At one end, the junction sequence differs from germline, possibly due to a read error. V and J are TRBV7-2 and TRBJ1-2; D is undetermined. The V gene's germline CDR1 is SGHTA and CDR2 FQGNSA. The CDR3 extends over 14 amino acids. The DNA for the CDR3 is TGTGCCAGCACCTTAGCACAGTTCAAAGGAGGCTACACCTTC. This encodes CASTLAQFKGGYTF.